This TCR beta chain was documented in a study of blood T cell repertoires in COVID-19 (dated by TCRdb to about 2020). For the study in its entirety: Samples covering the acute and convalescent phases of COVID-19 were provided by collaborators in the United States, Italy and Spain. The prospective study material was composed of cDNA or gDNA derived from T cells, B-cell-depleted T cells, or PBMCs. Deeply sampled blood TCRbeta repertoires from subjects exposed to, actively infected with, or recovered from COVID-19 were included in the dataset. A freely available public database, intended as a resource for researchers studying the immune response to SARS-CoV-2, is where the repertoires were released. Samples were obtained from the ongoing ImmuneRACE study (first 160 participants) and from 1,254 subjects provided by 6 global collaborators. Sample metadata almost always included a de-identified subject ID, COVID-19 status, age in years and sex. Where available, HLA class I and class II types were obtained from metadata supplied by the sample provider rather than from assay-based typing.

Collaborating institutions collected whole blood in K2EDTA tubes following their own protocols. For TCRbeta analysis, collaborators shipped samples in one of three forms: frozen whole blood, isolated PBMCs, or DNA extracted from either of those sample types. This clone has just a few counts. Its antigen remains undetermined. Base qualities are not at hand, and no much larger clone is one base apart. TCRbeta CDR3 regions were amplified from genomic DNA using the immunoSEQ Assay, a bias-controlled multiplex PCR. The source study handled its data this way. Within the assay, amplification of reference gene primers was used to estimate how many nucleated cells each sample contained. To quantify the absolute abundance of each unique TCRbeta CDR3 rearrangement, sequence reads were collapsed and filtered. Productive Simpson clonality was computed per sample as the square root of Simpson's diversity index over productive rearrangements. What TCRdb holds here is the immuneACCESS table cut down to in-frame rearrangements. Part of the clones is not present; checked against another copy, under half of the missing clones reflect an unresolved V gene, and the others are unexplained. For V, J and clone size, that table is used; D and trimming come from the DNA. Here the sample has some 150,000 clones; under 80% occur a single time. 4.2% of the sample belongs to the ten largest clones.

The V and J ends are trimmed by 0 bases and 0 bases, leaving 8 bases between them. The CDR3 sequence holds 15 residues, the cysteine and phenylalanine included. Just the 45-base CDR3 DNA is kept, in frame starting at base 1. CDR1 LGHNT and CDR2 FRNRAP were looked up in the germline V gene. General study outcomes and caveats: The quantity of clinical and demographic metadata differed by source and by participant and was supplied without curation.

Material for sequencing was peripheral blood. The sequence joins TRBV12-5 to TRBJ1-1; the D region possibly corresponds to TRBD1 (6 bases align). The origin of this receptor is a man aged 55 to 70 with acute or convalescent COVID-19. The CDR3 is CASGLVQGMNTEAFF. The DNA sequence is as follows: TGTGCTAGTGGTTTGGTACAGGGAATGAACACTGAAGCTTTCTTT.